A selection of T cell receptor beta chains follows, all from one sample in a study of blood T cell repertoires in COVID-19. Using immunoSEQ multiplex PCR, the repertoire was profiled, and TCRdb retains in-frame clones only, with some absent. This sample has some 310,000 clones; around 86% occur once, and the top ten carry 1%. The sequenced material came from peripheral blood. The receptor set was obtained from a man aged 50 to 60 with active or convalescent COVID-19. Both conserved end residues are part of each CDR3. Each record gives: CDR3 DNA, CDR3 protein, J gene, V gene, D gene, clone size, CDR3 length. D genes are given only for firm matches. Rows give clone size only sometimes, using once, few, many, or a class for an expanded clone.

TGTGCCAGCAGCATAGCGGGAGAGGATGAGCAGTTCTTC CASSIAGEDEQFF TRBJ2-1 TRBV9 TRBD2 once 13
TGTGCCAGCAGTTCTTCACAGGGCGACTATGGCTACACCTTC CASSSSQGDYGYTF TRBJ1-2 TRBV7-9 - - 14
TGCGCCAGCAGCCAGACGACAGGGACAAATGAAAAACTGTTTTTT CASSQTTGTNEKLFF TRBJ1-4 TRBV4-3 TRBD1 - 15
TGTGCCAGCAGCTTGGCAGGGGGGACAGACTACAATGAGCAGTTCTTC CASSLAGGTDYNEQFF TRBJ2-1 TRBV5-4 - once 16
TGCGCCAGCAGCCAAGGATTACCAAAGGGACTTTCTCCTATGGATACGCAGTATTTT CASSQGLPKGLSPMDTQYF TRBJ2-3 TRBV4-1 - - 19
TGTGCCAGCAGCCTGAGGCAGGGGGGTGAAAAACTGTTTTTT CASSLRQGGEKLFF TRBJ1-4 TRBV11-2 TRBD1 - 14
TGTGCCAGCAGTGCCCAGGGAGGGGGCACTGAAGCTTTCTTT CASSAQGGGTEAFF TRBJ1-1 TRBV2 - - 14
TGTGCCAGCAGCCTCGGCGGGGGGATAAGGTATAGCAATCAGCCCCAGCATTTT CASSLGGGIRYSNQPQHF TRBJ1-5 TRBV7-3 - - 18
TGTGCCAGCTCACCAGTTCGGGACACAGATACGCAGTATTTT CASSPVRDTDTQYF TRBJ2-3 TRBV18 - - 14
TGTGCCAGCAGTTACGACAGTAATTATGGCTACACCTTC CASSYDSNYGYTF TRBJ1-2 TRBV6-5 - - 13
TGTGCCAGCAGCTCGCGACAGGGGACCGCTGAAGCTTTCTTT CASSSRQGTAEAFF TRBJ1-1 TRBV5-8 TRBD1 - 14
TGTGCCAGCACCAACGAGCCCAGGGAGGTAAAGTACTTC CASTNEPREVKYF TRBJ2-7 TRBV2 - - 13
TGTGCCAGCAGCCTCTCAGGGTCTGGGGCCAACGTCCTGACTTTC CASSLSGSGANVLTF TRBJ2-6 TRBV7-3 - - 15
TGTGCCAGCAGGCACACTCCCGGGACAGGGATACAAGAGACCCAGTACTTC CASRHTPGTGIQETQYF TRBJ2-5 TRBV2 TRBD1 - 17
TGTGCCTGGAGCACAGGGGGCATCGAAAAACTGTTTTTT CAWSTGGIEKLFF TRBJ1-4 TRBV30 TRBD1 - 13
TGTGCCAGCGGCGGAGCGGGAGGACCCTACAATGAGCAGTTCTTC CASGGAGGPYNEQFF TRBJ2-1 TRBV7-8 TRBD2 - 15
TGTGCCAGCAGTCCCTTGACTAGCGGGAGAACGTCCTACAATGAGCAGTTCTTC CASSPLTSGRTSYNEQFF TRBJ2-1 TRBV6-2/TRBV6-3 TRBD2 - 18
TGTGCCAGCAGCTTAGGGACTAGCGGGACGGAGACCCAGTACTTC CASSLGTSGTETQYF TRBJ2-5 TRBV11-3 TRBD2 - 15
TGTGCCAGCAGCCCGGGACTCCAAGTACGGGATACGCAGTATTTT CASSPGLQVRDTQYF TRBJ2-3 TRBV7-9 - - 15
TGTGCCAGCAGGGTAGTGGATCAGCCCCAGCATTTT CASRVVDQPQHF TRBJ1-5 TRBV28 - once 12
TGTGCCAGCAGCCCTCTCGGGGGGACAGGACTCACTGGGGCCAACGTCCTGACTTTC CASSPLGGTGLTGANVLTF TRBJ2-6 TRBV7-3 - once 19
TGCACCAGCAGCCAAGACATTCGCACTAGCGGGAGGCGCCCCGTGGATACGCAGTATTTT CTSSQDIRTSGRRPVDTQYF TRBJ2-3 TRBV1 - - 20
TGTGCCAGCTCACCAACCGGGACTAGTTTGTACGAGCAGTACTTC CASSPTGTSLYEQYF TRBJ2-7 TRBV18 TRBD2 - 15
TGTGCCAGTAGTGAGGAGGTGGAGGAAAAACTGTTTTTT CASSEEVEEKLFF TRBJ1-4 TRBV19 - - 13
TGTGCCAGCTCACCACGAAGGGACAGCTCTAACTATGGCTACACCTTC CASSPRRDSSNYGYTF TRBJ1-2 TRBV18 TRBD1 - 16
TGTGCCAGCAGCTTGGGTTTAGCGGTTTCCTTTCGGAATGAGCAGTTCTTC CASSLGLAVSFRNEQFF TRBJ2-1 TRBV5-6 - - 17
TGTGCCAGCAGTCCGGACAGTTACTATGGCTACACCTTC CASSPDSYYGYTF TRBJ1-2 TRBV6-2/TRBV6-3 - - 13
TGTGCCAGTAGTATAAGACACGGGACTAGCGGCTTCCAAGAGACCCAGTACTTC CASSIRHGTSGFQETQYF TRBJ2-5 TRBV19 TRBD2 few 18
TGTGCCACCAGCAGACACAGGGGTGGGAGAGGAGAGACCCAGTACTTC CATSRHRGGRGETQYF TRBJ2-5 TRBV15 TRBD1 few 16
TGCAGCGTTGACGAGTCAGGACTCTACACCTTC CSVDESGLYTF TRBJ1-2 TRBV29-1 - - 11
TGTGCCAGCAGTTTGAGCGGGAGCACCTACAATGAGCAGTTCTTC CASSLSGSTYNEQFF TRBJ2-1 TRBV28 TRBD2 - 15
TGTGCCAGCAGCGTGGGATGGGCTGGCTCTGGGGCCAACGTCCTGACTTTC CASSVGWAGSGANVLTF TRBJ2-6 TRBV5-4 - - 17
TGTGCCATCAGTGGGCCAGGGGAGCAGACCCAGTACTTC CAISGPGEQTQYF TRBJ2-5 TRBV10-3 - - 13
TGTGCCAGCAGCTTTTTGGACAGGGCCTTCTCTGGAAACACCATATATTTT CASSFLDRAFSGNTIYF TRBJ1-3 TRBV5-6 TRBD1 - 17
TGTGCCTGGAGCAGGGCCGGGAGCACTGAAGCTTTCTTT CAWSRAGSTEAFF TRBJ1-1 TRBV30 - - 13
TGTGCCAGCAGTTACGGCGAGGGCTACGAGCAGTACTTC CASSYGEGYEQYF TRBJ2-7 TRBV6-5 - once 13